The source of this T cell receptor beta chain is a study of cytomegalovirus exposure and HLA in healthy donors. Study overall: A later analysis reported the same platform for the 95 to 150 validation repertoires and the 666 first-cohort repertoires.

The CDR3 covers 15 residues. CDR1 and CDR2 from the germline V gene are MNHNS and SASEGT. Trimming removed 10 bases from V and 7 bases from J; junction bases left unmatched: 9. Separation from the roughly 670-subject first cohort characterized the approximately 130-subject validation cohort, to which the donors belonged. About this clone: Its antigen is still unknown.

Libraries were prepared by immunoSEQ multiplex PCR; TCRdb keeps only in-frame clonotypes and omits some of them. The table has approximately 260,000 clones, around 88% seen once. Study conclusions and caveats: Generally TCR sequences proved uncommon, though certain public TCRs appeared in numerous donors. The study listed roughly 160 cytomegalovirus-associated TCR beta chains.

The origin of this receptor is a woman younger than 45 in good health and CMV-seropositive. This rearrangement joins TRBV6-1 to TRBJ2-1, with TRBD2 matching over 14 bases. Specimen: PBMCs. CDR3 loop: CATTLTSGRDNEQFF. The CDR3, as DNA: TGTGCCACCACCCTGACTAGCGGGAGGGATAATGAGCAGTTCTTC.